This entry concerns a single TCR beta chain. The antigen is not known. This entry belongs to a study of T cell clonotyping in hematopoietic cell transplantation. Per germline, CDR1 GTSNPN and CDR2 SVGIG (reference sequence). This CDR3 region has 15 residues. The V segment lost 8 bases and the J segment 4 bases; nucleotides outside the gene matches: 13. Findings and caveats of the study: Graft donor and pretransplant recipient Inverse Simpson Index values predicted broader posttransplant TCR diversity. No sorting was done, leaving CD4 and CD8 contributions mixed. Pathologically expanded recipient clonotypes increased progressively from day 30 to day 180 as diversity fell.

Sequencing used immunoSEQ multiplex PCR; TCRdb keeps in-frame clones, though not all of them. Of about 44,000 clones listed, roughly 94% were seen once; the top ten hold around 0.81%. Source material: peripheral blood mononuclear cells. The sequence came from a woman between 45 and 65 years old in good health. Some clones in this sample may be carry-over from other donors' samples. This chain joins TRBV30 and TRBJ1-3, with 8 bases aligning to TRBD1. DNA of the CDR3: TGTGCCCTGGGCTCGGGACAGGCGGACGGAAACACCATATATTTT. Its translation is CALGSGQADGNTIYF.